One and the same sample provided the 25 T cell receptor beta chains below, sequenced in a study of PD-L1 blockade in urothelial cancer. Time point described: pretreatment peripheral blood. Some clones are missing from TCRdb's copy, which holds only in-frame ones; the method was immunoSEQ multiplex PCR. This sample has about 63,000 clones; roughly 80% occur once, and the top ten carry more than 5.5%. The sample in question was PBMCs, obtained around atezolizumab (anti-PD-L1) treatment. The receptors come from a man in his 70s with urothelial cancer.

The V gene is TRBV5-1, the J gene TRBJ2-6; tentative D call: TRBD2 (6 bases). CDR1 and CDR2 from the germline V gene are SGHRS and YFSETQ. V was clipped by 0 bases and J by 13 bases, with 17 bases between them. The CDR3 has 15 residues. CDR3: CASSLEVEGLRVLTF. In DNA form, the CDR3 reads TGCGCCAGCAGCTTGGAAGTGGAGGGATTGCGGGTCCTGACTTTC.

This clone was seen ten or more times. The genes are TRBV10-1 and TRBJ2-3; TRBD2 is a possible D gene (5 bases). V gave up 4 bases and J gave up 0 bases, with 11 bases separating them. The germline CDR1 and CDR2 sequences are WNHNN and SYGVQD (reference sequence). The CDR3 sequence is 15 residues long. CDR3 sequence (DNA): TGCGCCAGCAGTGCGGACTGGGTTAGCACAGATACGCAGTATTTT. It is translated as CASSADWVSTDTQYF.

This chain links TRBV19 with TRBJ1-2; 7 bases fit TRBD1. Trimming removed 3 bases from V and 4 bases from J; junction bases left unmatched: 8. Germline V gene sequence: CDR1 LNHDA, CDR2 SQIVND (reference sequence). The CDR3 has 15 residues. The chain's CDR3 is CASSITGTVGYGYTF. CDR3 in DNA: TGTGCCAGTAGTATTACCGGGACAGTGGGCTATGGCTACACCTTC.

The chain has TRBV5-4 and TRBJ2-2; possibly TRBD2 for D (5 bases). Trimming shortened V by 0 bases and J by 3 bases, and 12 bases separated the two germline ends. Germline CDR1 reads SGHNT; CDR2 reads YYREEE (reference sequence). The length of the CDR3 is 16 residues. CDR3 nucleotide sequence: TGTGCCAGCAGCTTGGTCACCGGGATTGACACCGGGGAGCTGTTTTTT. It translates to CASSLVTGIDTGELFF.

CDR3 coding DNA: TGTGCCAGCAGTTACTCCCAGAGCACAGATACGCAGTATTTT. Translation: CASSYSQSTDTQYF. The chain employs TRBV6-6 and TRBJ2-3; D gene ambiguous. V dropped 0 bases and J dropped 0 bases, with 4 bases sitting between them. CDR3 size: 14 residues. Germline V CDR1 and CDR2: MNHNY, SVGAGI (reference sequence).

The chain links TRBV5-4 to TRBJ2-7; TRBD2 aligns across 7 bases. The CDR3 has 14 residues. Germline V gene lookup returns CDR1 SGHNT and CDR2 YYREEE (reference sequence). V was pared by 4 bases and J by 7 bases, with 11 bases of the junction left unmatched. Here the CDR3 DNA reads TGTGCCAGCAGCACTGGTTGGGGGGGGGAGGAGCAGTACTTC. Translating it yields CASSTGWGGEEQYF.

The rearrangement joins TRBV2 to TRBJ1-3; D not resolved. V was cut by 4 bases and J by 0 bases, with 10 bases left in between. Germline CDR1 and CDR2: SNHLY and FYNNEI. This CDR3 has 15 amino acids. Written as DNA, the CDR3 is TGTGCCAGCAGTGCAAACAGATACTCTGGAAACACCATATATTTT. Translating gives CASSANRYSGNTIYF.

The chain uses TRBV7-2 and TRBJ2-7, with D possibly TRBD1 on 5 matching bases. Germline assignment: CDR1 SGHTA and CDR2 FQGNSA. The CDR3 length is 14 residues. V gave up 1 base and J gave up 4 bases, with 11 bases separating them. This CDR3 reads CASSLVQGTYEQYF. The CDR3 coding sequence is TGTGCCAGCAGCTTAGTGCAGGGAACGTACGAGCAGTACTTC.

J is TRBJ1-1 and V is TRBV11-3; D remains unclear. The CDR3 is made up of 13 amino acids. V lost 3 bases, J lost 7 bases, and 12 bases lay in between. In germline, CDR1 is SGHNT, CDR2 YENEEA. CDR3 nucleotide sequence: TGTGCCAGCAGCTTTGAGAGTACGGGTGAAGCTTTCTTT. The encoded protein is CASSFESTGEAFF.

The V gene is TRBV6-1, the J gene TRBJ1-2, with D uncertain. The ends were cut back, 6 bases at V and 5 bases at J, with 19 bases in the middle. This CDR3 comprises 15 residues. CDR1 is MNHNS, CDR2 SASEGT, per germline. The DNA for the CDR3 is TGTGCCAGCAGCGCCTTAAGATCGGCACTATATGGCTACACCTTC. Its protein product is CASSALRSALYGYTF.

This clone has a handful of counts. V and J are TRBV29-1 and TRBJ1-1; a possible D gene is TRBD1 (6 bases). This CDR3 spans 14 amino acids. CDR1 and CDR2 from the germline V gene are SQVTM and ANQGSEA. V lost 6 bases and J 1 base, leaving 15 bases between the germline ends. The CDR3: CSVRRGGGNTEAFF. The CDR3 DNA follows: TGCAGCGTGAGGCGGGGAGGGGGGAACACTGAAGCTTTCTTT.

This clone has a handful of counts. The V gene is TRBV7-9, the J gene TRBJ2-1; 13 bases align to TRBD2. Germline V gene sequence: CDR1 SEHNR, CDR2 FQNEAQ (reference sequence). The CDR3 totals 16 residues. V was pared by 5 bases and J by 7 bases, with 8 bases of the junction left unmatched. CDR3: CASSITSGRAWNEQFF. For the CDR3, the DNA is TGTGCCAGCAGCATTACTAGCGGGAGGGCCTGGAATGAGCAGTTCTTC. The variable domain in full, completed from reference TRBV7-9 and TRBJ2-1, reads DTGVSQNPRHKITKRGQNVTFRCDPISEHNRLYWYRQTLGQGPEFLTYFQNEAQLEKSRLLSDRFSAERPKGSFSTLEIQRTEQGDSAMYLCASSITSGRAWNEQFFGPGTRLTVL.

The chain links TRBV2 to TRBJ1-5; 7 nucleotides match TRBD1. The germline V gene has CDR1 SNHLY and CDR2 FYNNEI. The CDR3 loop spans 17 amino acids. Trimming cost V 3 bases and J 5 bases; bases outside gene matches: 13. CDR3 in amino acids: CASSDSSEQGTYQPQHF. DNA of the CDR3: TGTGCCAGCAGTGACTCCTCAGAACAGGGGACCTATCAGCCCCAGCATTTT.

The rearrangement uses TRBV7-2 and TRBJ2-7, with 10 bases identical to TRBD2. Unmatched junction bases numbered 4, after V lost 1 base and J lost 4 bases. This CDR3 comprises 15 residues. Germline CDR1 and CDR2: SGHTA and FQGNSA. CDR3 DNA sequence: TGTGCCAGCAGCTTAGGGCTAGCGGGGGCTTACGAGCAGTACTTC. Its protein is CASSLGLAGAYEQYF.

The gene calls are TRBV11-2 and TRBJ1-1; D uncertain. This CDR3 is 15 amino acids long. V was cut by 1 base and J by 10 bases, with 19 bases left in between. Germline CDR1 is SGHAT and CDR2 is FQNNGV. The CDR3 spells CASSLGMEGAFGAFF. CDR3 in DNA: TGTGCCAGCAGCTTAGGGATGGAGGGTGCCTTCGGAGCTTTCTTT.

The rearrangement links TRBV30 to TRBJ2-1, with 9 nucleotides matching TRBD1. The V segment lost 3 bases and the J segment 4 bases; nucleotides outside the gene matches: 4. Looked up from germline, CDR1 is GTSNPN and CDR2 is SVGIG (reference sequence). CDR3 length equals 14 residues. This CDR3 reads CAWRGTGNYNEQFF. CDR3 bases: TGTGCCTGGAGGGGGACAGGGAATTACAATGAGCAGTTCTTC.

The chain carries TRBV7-3 and TRBJ2-2; 7 bases map to TRBD2. CDR3 size: 14 residues. V lost 5 bases to trimming and J lost 3 bases; unmatched junction nucleotides: 3. From germline, CDR1 is SGHTA and CDR2 FQGTGA. CDR3 sequence reads: CASSRGVDTGELFF. Here the CDR3 DNA reads TGTGCCAGCAGCCGGGGGGTGGACACCGGGGAGCTGTTTTTT.

This clone showed up just once. The genes are TRBV10-3 and TRBJ2-7; 8 bases are a match to TRBD1. This CDR3 has 15 amino acids. The ends lost 11 bases at V and 4 bases at J; junction bases unmatched: 16. Germline values: CDR1 ENHRY, CDR2 SYGVKD. The CDR3 is CAVSPVRQGWYEQYF. The CDR3 nucleotides read TGTGCCGTTTCGCCCGTGAGACAGGGGTGGTACGAGCAGTACTTC.

This chain connects TRBV7-2 to TRBJ1-2; TRBD1 is a possible D gene (6 bases). V lost 3 bases and J lost 7, with 9 bases in between. Germline CDR1 is SGHTA and CDR2 is FQGNSA. This CDR3 has 12 residues. The CDR3 is CASSLTGAGYTF. CDR3 sequence (DNA): TGTGCCAGCAGCTTGACAGGTGCTGGCTACACCTTC. The complete variable domain, with remaining parts taken from reference TRBV7-2 and TRBJ1-2, reads GAGVSQSPSNKVTEKGKDVELRCDPISGHTALYWYRQSLGQGLEFLIYFQGNSAPDKSGLPSDRFSAERTGGSVSTLTIQRTQQEDSAVYLCASSLTGAGYTFGSGTRLTVV.

This sequence joins TRBV5-1 and TRBJ2-7; 10 nucleotides agree with TRBD2. Germline V gives CDR1 SGHRS, CDR2 YFSETQ. V shed 5 bases and J 5 bases; nucleotides not matched to a gene: 13. The CDR3 spans 16 residues. The CDR3, as DNA: TGCGCCAGCAGTTCAAACGTAGGACTAGCGGAGGACGAGCAGTACTTC. Amino acids: CASSSNVGLAEDEQYF.

The rearrangement joins TRBV6-1 to TRBJ2-5; D is perhaps TRBD2 (6 bases). Germline loops: CDR1 MNHNS, CDR2 SASEGT. The CDR3 totals 15 residues. The V end was cut by 5 bases, the J end by 3 bases, with 16 bases between. The CDR3 DNA is TGTGCCAGCAGTTCAACCGGGACTTCGGAAGAGACCCAGTACTTC. It translates to CASSSTGTSEETQYF.

A few counts support this clone. The chain combines TRBV5-1 with TRBJ2-3; TRBD2 matches at 9 bases. CDR1 SGHRS and CDR2 YFSETQ come from the germline V gene. Trimming cost V 0 bases and J 5 bases; bases outside gene matches: 1. This CDR3 comprises 14 residues. The CDR3 DNA reads TGCGCCAGCAGCTTGGAGCGGGAGGAAGATACGCAGTATTTT. Translated: CASSLEREEDTQYF.

The J gene is TRBJ1-1, the V gene TRBV5-4; the D gene is possibly TRBD1 (5 bases). Germline-derived CDR1 and CDR2 are SGHNT and YYREEE (reference sequence). The CDR3 has 16 residues. The V end was cut by 0 bases, the J end by 0 bases, with 12 bases between. CDR3 bases: TGTGCCAGCAGCTTGGGGGGCCGTAATATGAACACTGAAGCTTTCTTT. Protein sequence: CASSLGGRNMNTEAFF.

V is TRBV6-5 and J is TRBJ1-2; D perhaps matches TRBD1 (6 bases). The CDR3 covers 14 residues. Germline V lookup: CDR1 MNHEY, CDR2 SVGAGI. Trimming took 6 bases from V and 6 from J, leaving 17 bases between them. The CDR3 loop is CASRTGQTRDGYTF. Here the CDR3 DNA reads TGTGCCAGCAGAACTGGACAGACACGGGATGGCTACACCTTC.

The V call is TRBV14, the J call TRBJ1-3; 9 bases align to TRBD1. J gave up 8 bases and V 6 bases, and 11 bases lay outside the gene matches. The germline CDR1 and CDR2 sequences are SGHDN and FVKESK. The CDR3 is 15 residues long. Here the CDR3 DNA reads TGTGCCAGCAGGCGTACCGGGACAGGGACGGACACCATATATTTT. Translated: CASRRTGTGTDTIYF.